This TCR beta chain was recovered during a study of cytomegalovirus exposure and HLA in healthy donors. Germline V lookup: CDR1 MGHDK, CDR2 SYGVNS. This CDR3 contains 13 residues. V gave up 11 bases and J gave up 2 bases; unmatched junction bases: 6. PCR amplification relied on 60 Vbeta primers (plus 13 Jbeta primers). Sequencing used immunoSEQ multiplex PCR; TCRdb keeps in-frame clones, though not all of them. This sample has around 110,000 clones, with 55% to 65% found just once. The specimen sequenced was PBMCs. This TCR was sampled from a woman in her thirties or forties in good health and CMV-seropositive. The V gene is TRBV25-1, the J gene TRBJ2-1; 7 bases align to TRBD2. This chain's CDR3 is CAARAGAYNEQFF. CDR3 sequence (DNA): TGTGCCGCCCGTGCGGGGGCCTACAATGAGCAGTTCTTC.